The TCR beta chain under discussion was sequenced for a study of blood T cell repertoires in COVID-19. For the study at large: Acute and convalescent COVID-19 specimens originated in the United States, Italy and Spain. PBMCs, B-cell-depleted T cells, or T cells were the source of the cDNA or gDNA that made up the material.

The authors' processing: From reference gene primer amplification, estimates of nucleated cell counts were derived. Sequencing was performed with immunoSEQ multiplex PCR; in TCRdb, only in-frame clones are kept and a portion is missing. That table is the source of V, J and clone size, and D and trimming were worked out from the DNA. The repertoire holds about 200,000 clones, with almost 90% as singletons. The sequencing input was peripheral blood. This TCR came from a man between 18 and 29 years old with active or convalescent COVID-19.

The CDR3 here is CASSLEQGILETQYF. CDR3 bases: TGCGCCAGCAGCTTGGAACAGGGGATTTTAGAGACCCAGTACTTC. V usage is TRBV5-1 and J usage is TRBJ2-5, with 7 bases identical to TRBD1. CDR3 length: 15 residues. V was clipped by 0 bases and J by 4 bases; unmatched bases: 6. Germline CDR1 SGHRS, CDR2 YFSETQ.